What follows describes a single TCR beta chain. Germline-derived CDR1 and CDR2 are MNHEY and SVGAGI. J was trimmed by 2 bases and V by 0 bases; bases with no gene match: 2. The CDR3 sequence is 15 residues long. The sample originates from a study of T cell changes during pregnancy in multiple sclerosis. TCRdb's copy holds only in-frame clones and misses some; the assay was immunoSEQ multiplex PCR. Of about 62,000 clones in the sample, 80% to 90% were seen once. The TCR sequence derives from a female donor with multiple sclerosis, enrolled in a pregnancy study. The specimen was peripheral blood, collected in the first trimester of pregnancy. The rearrangement joins TRBV6-5 to TRBJ2-3; 7 bases align to TRBD1. DNA of the CDR3: TGTGCCAGCAGTTACTCGGGACAGTACACAGATACGCAGTATTTT. Its protein is CASSYSGQYTDTQYF.